Given below is one T cell receptor (beta chain) in context. The method was immunoSEQ multiplex PCR; TCRdb's version includes in-frame clones alone and lacks a portion of them. The sample carries 95,000 to 150,000 clones, about 91% recorded once. This sample was taken from a study of T cell responses to AZD1222 COVID-19 vaccine. The source was peripheral blood, collected on day 0 of AZD1222 vaccination. The clonotype originates from an adult in good health.

CDR3 residues: CVSGYTGGYTF. The CDR3 nucleotides read TGTGTCTCGGGATACACTGGTGGCTACACCTTC. This chain connects TRBV6-6 to TRBJ1-2; D gene ambiguous. CDR1 and CDR2 from the germline V gene are MNHNY and SVGAGI (reference sequence). There are 11 residues in the CDR3.